Detailed here is one T cell receptor (beta chain). The source of the sample is a study of PD-1 blockade in classical Hodgkin lymphoma. V was trimmed by 3 bases and J by 3 bases, leaving 12 bases between them. The CDR3 length is 14 residues. Germline V CDR1 and CDR2: GTSNPN, SVGIG (reference sequence). The protocol was immunoSEQ multiplex PCR, while the TCRdb copy is restricted to in-frame clones and leaves out a portion. Of about 30,000 clones listed, around 86% are singletons. Every patient was affected by relapse after autologous stem cell transplantation, while exposure to brentuximab vedotin was not uniform. Negative selection with magnetic separation was used to purify CD4+ T cells from thawed PBMCs.

The sequences come from CD4+ T cells from blood, collected at baseline. The sequence was obtained from a human donor with classical Hodgkin lymphoma. The chain uses TRBV30 and TRBJ1-5; D ambiguous. This CDR3 reads CAWRRAGPNQPQHF. The CDR3 DNA sequence: TGTGCCTGGAGAAGGGCCGGTCCCAATCAGCCCCAGCATTTT.